The 12 T cell receptor beta chains below all came from one sample that was sequenced in a study of cytomegalovirus exposure and HLA in healthy donors. Vbeta (60) and Jbeta (13) primers were used in the PCR. Only in-frame clones appear in the TCRdb table, and some are missing; sequencing was by immunoSEQ multiplex PCR. The data contain 90,000 to 100,000 clones, less than 80% of them singletons. The sample comprised PBMCs. The origin of the receptors is a woman in her thirties or forties in good health and CMV-seronegative.

The sample holds one count of this clone. This rearrangement joins TRBV28 to TRBJ2-1; 11 bases map to TRBD2. Germline CDR1 is MDHEN and CDR2 is SYDVKM. V was clipped by 5 bases and J by 6 bases; unmatched bases: 3. This CDR3 has 14 residues. CDR3 protein: CASSHSGRANEQFF. The CDR3 coding sequence is TGTGCCAGCAGTCATAGCGGGAGGGCCAATGAGCAGTTCTTC.

This chain links TRBV13 with TRBJ1-1; D uncertain. This CDR3 is built from 14 residues. V was clipped by 2 bases and J by 4 bases, with 11 bases between them. Per the germline V gene, CDR1 is PRHDT and CDR2 is FYEKMQ (reference sequence). This CDR3 reads CASSLRGGGTEAFF. The CDR3 nucleotides are TGTGCCAGCAGCTTACGGGGAGGAGGCACTGAAGCTTTCTTT.

The J gene is TRBJ2-7, the V gene TRBV5-1; 8 bases line up with TRBD2. J gave up 5 bases and V 0 bases, and 1 base lay outside the gene matches. CDR3 length equals 13 residues. From germline, CDR1 is SGHRS and CDR2 YFSETQ. Here the CDR3 reads CASSLGTSNEQYF. CDR3 nucleotide sequence: TGCGCCAGCAGCTTGGGGACTAGCAACGAGCAGTACTTC. The variable domain in full, with the rest retrieved from reference TRBV5-1 and TRBJ2-7, is KAGVTQTPRYLIKTRGQQVTLSCSPISGHRSVSWYQQTPGQGLQFLFEYFSETQRNKGNFPGRFSGRQFSNSRSEMNVSTLELGDSALYLCASSLGTSNEQYFGPGTRLTVT.

CDR3 protein: CASRNQGSTEAFF. The CDR3 DNA sequence: TGTGCCAGCAGGAACCAGGGGTCCACTGAAGCTTTCTTT. The chain couples TRBV6-4 to TRBJ1-1; the D gene is possibly TRBD1 (6 bases). CDR3 length: 13 residues. From germline, CDR1 is MRHNA and CDR2 SNTAGT. V was shortened by 6 bases and J by 4 bases, with 12 bases between the two germline ends.

The chain has TRBV28 and TRBJ1-3; possible D gene TRBD1, 5 bases. Per germline, CDR1 MDHEN and CDR2 SYDVKM. The CDR3 loop spans 16 amino acids. V lost 5 bases, J lost 0 bases, and 14 bases lay in between. CDR3 coding DNA: TGTGCCAGCAGTGCCCTCTCAGGGTACTCTGGAAACACCATATATTTT. The encoded protein is CASSALSGYSGNTIYF.

The V call is TRBV11-3, the J call TRBJ1-2; 8 positions agree with TRBD1. The CDR3 totals 16 residues. V dropped 1 base and J dropped 5; count of bases not matched to a gene: 9. The germline CDR1 and CDR2 sequences are SGHNT and YENEEA. CDR3 protein: CASSLGPPGGPYGYTF. CDR3 DNA sequence: TGTGCCAGCAGCTTAGGTCCCCCAGGGGGCCCATATGGCTACACCTTC.

To note about this clone: Mismatch with germline at one junction end may stem from a read error. Other DNA sequences in this sample translate to the same CDR3. The gene calls are TRBV9 and TRBJ2-7; 11 bases fit TRBD2. Germline V gene sequence: CDR1 SGDLS, CDR2 YYNGEE. The CDR3 consists of 14 residues. CDR3 in DNA: TGTGCCAGTAGCGGTAGCGGGAGGGCCTCCGAGCAGTACTTC. Its protein is CASSGSGRASEQYF.

This chain connects TRBV27 to TRBJ2-5; TRBD2 matches at 7 bases. The length of the CDR3 is 14 residues. The junction had 6 bases not matched to a gene; V was cut back by 3 bases and J by 5 bases. The germline V gene encodes CDR1 MNHEY and CDR2 SMNVEV (reference sequence). DNA of the CDR3: TGTGCCAGCAGTTTGCGCGGGAGTAGGGAGACCCAGTACTTC. Amino acid sequence: CASSLRGSRETQYF.

The genes are TRBV29-1 and TRBJ2-5; 9 nucleotides align to TRBD2. The CDR3 is made up of 16 amino acids. CDR1 and CDR2 from the germline V gene are SQVTM and ANQGSEA. V trimming: 4 bases; J trimming: 7 bases; junction bases outside the gene matches: 16. The CDR3 spells CSVAAGSGSHSGTQYF. Here the CDR3 DNA reads TGCAGCGTTGCAGCCGGTAGCGGGAGTCATTCCGGGACCCAGTACTTC.

This chain uses TRBV11-2 with TRBJ1-1; 9 bases fit TRBD1. Germline V gene sequence: CDR1 SGHAT, CDR2 FQNNGV. This CDR3 spans 16 amino acids. V dropped 5 bases and J dropped 7; count of bases not matched to a gene: 14. The CDR3 protein is CASSTPSQGAGIEAFF. In DNA form, the CDR3 reads TGTGCCAGCAGCACACCTTCACAGGGGGCAGGGATTGAAGCTTTCTTT.

The rearrangement uses TRBV4-2 and TRBJ1-4; D is unresolved. Germline CDR1 and CDR2: LGHNA and YNFKEQ. Trimming took off 1 base at V and 8 bases at J, with 11 bases between the two ends. The CDR3 has 14 residues. In DNA, the CDR3 is TGTGCCAGCAGCCAAGCCATGCCTCAGGAAAAACTGTTTTTT. Residues: CASSQAMPQEKLFF.

The J gene is TRBJ1-1, the V gene TRBV5-4; D is perhaps TRBD1 (6 bases). CDR1 and CDR2 from the germline V gene are SGHNT and YYREEE (reference sequence). The CDR3 is made up of 15 amino acids. Trimming stripped 2 bases from V and 3 bases from J, with 14 bases between. CDR3 coding DNA: TGTGCCAGCAGCTTACAGGGTCTACTCGACACTGAAGCTTTCTTT. Its protein is CASSLQGLLDTEAFF.